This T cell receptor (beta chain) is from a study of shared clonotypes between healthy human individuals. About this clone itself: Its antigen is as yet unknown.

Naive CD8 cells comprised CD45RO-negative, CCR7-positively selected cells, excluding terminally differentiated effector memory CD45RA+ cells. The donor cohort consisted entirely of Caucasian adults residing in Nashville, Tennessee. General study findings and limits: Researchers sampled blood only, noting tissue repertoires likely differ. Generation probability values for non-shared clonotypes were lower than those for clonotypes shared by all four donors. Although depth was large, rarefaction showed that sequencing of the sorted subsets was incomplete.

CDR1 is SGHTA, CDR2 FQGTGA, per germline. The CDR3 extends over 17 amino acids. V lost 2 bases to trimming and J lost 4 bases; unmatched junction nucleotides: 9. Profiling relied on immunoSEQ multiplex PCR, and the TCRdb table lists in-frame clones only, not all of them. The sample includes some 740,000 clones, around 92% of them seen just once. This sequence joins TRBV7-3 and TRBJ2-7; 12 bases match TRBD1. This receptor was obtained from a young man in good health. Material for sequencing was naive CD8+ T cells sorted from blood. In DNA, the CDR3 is TGTGCCAGCAGCTTACACACGGGACAGGGGGCTCTATACGAGCAGTACTTC. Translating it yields CASSLHTGQGALYEQYF.